This TCR beta chain was identified during a study of T-cell reconstitution after alpha-beta-depleted transplantation in children. Germline V CDR1 and CDR2: SGHRS, YFSETQ. The ends lost 3 bases at V and 1 base at J; junction bases unmatched: 5. The CDR3 spans 16 residues. The library targeted TCRbeta and was prepared with unique molecular identifiers. TCRdb ran MiXCR on the PCR reads and lists one entry per CDR3 protein. The repertoire holds some 550,000 distinct CDR3 sequences, with 20% to 25% as singletons. Here the sequenced sample was PBMCs, mostly from graft donor cells, taken 360 days after TCRalphabeta/CD19-depleted stem cell transplant. The chain couples TRBV5-1 to TRBJ2-1; 9 bases match TRBD2. This TCR came from a boy under three years old who had a stem cell transplant for acute myeloid leukemia, so the T cells may come from the graft donor. The CDR3 reads CASSSPSGASYNEQFF. Written as DNA, the CDR3 is TGCGCCAGCAGCTCGCCTAGCGGGGCTTCCTACAATGAGCAGTTCTTC.